Below, 10 T cell receptor beta chains from the same sample are listed, as sequenced in a study of T cells after yellow fever vaccination. TCRdb re-called the 5' RACE reads with MiXCR, one entry per CDR3 protein. This sample has 95,000 to 150,000 distinct CDR3 sequences, with about 8.2% found just once. Sample: CD8+ T cells sorted from PBMCs, taken on the day of the yellow fever booster vaccination. The receptors shown here come from a man aged 18 to 29 who received the YFV17D yellow fever vaccine.

The chain employs TRBV7-9 and TRBJ2-1; 8 nucleotides match TRBD1. The CDR3 runs 15 residues. Germline trimming cut 4 bases from V and 9 bases from J; bases unmatched to any gene: 11. The germline gives CDR1 SEHNR, CDR2 FQNEAQ (reference sequence). The CDR3: CASSSRTGTPGEQFF. The CDR3 DNA reads as TGTGCCAGCAGCTCCCGGACAGGGACCCCCGGTGAGCAGTTCTTC.

This clonotype has only a few counts. The chain is built from TRBV7-2 and TRBJ2-5; D possibly uses TRBD1 or TRBD2 (6 bases each). V dropped 4 bases and J dropped 5 bases, with 17 bases sitting between them. Germline loops: CDR1 SGHTA, CDR2 FQGNSA. This CDR3 spans 15 amino acids. CDR3 sequence: CASSSASGARETQYF. The CDR3 nucleotides are TGTGCCAGCAGCTCTGCCTCGGGGGCTCGGGAGACCCAGTACTTC.

The CDR3 sequence is CASSGGEETQYF. CDR3 coding DNA: TGTGCCTCTAGCGGGGGGGAGGAGACCCAGTACTTC. This rearrangement joins TRBV30 to TRBJ2-5, with 12 bases matching TRBD2. The CDR3 sequence is 12 residues long. After removal of 7 bases from V and 5 bases from J, the junction contained 2 bases not matched to a gene. From germline, CDR1 is GTSNPN and CDR2 SVGIG (reference sequence).

This clonotype has a handful of counts. The V call is TRBV4-3, the J call TRBJ2-3; 10 positions agree with TRBD2. This CDR3 is 17 amino acids long. Germline CDR1 is LGHNA and CDR2 is YSLEER. V lost 0 bases and J lost 2; bases outside the gene matches: 5. The CDR3: CASSQDVAGGSTDTQYF. In DNA form, the CDR3 reads TGCGCCAGCAGCCAAGACGTAGCGGGGGGTTCCACAGATACGCAGTATTTT.

The table lists this clonotype with a few counts. The chain joins TRBV27 to TRBJ1-2; D might be TRBD1 (6 bases). This CDR3 region has 14 residues. V lost 6 bases, J lost 2 bases, and 13 bases lay in between. Germline values: CDR1 MNHEY, CDR2 SMNVEV (reference sequence). CDR3 nucleotides: TGTGCCAGCAGGCCGGGGGCGAGGAACTATGGCTACACCTTC. Translating it yields CASRPGARNYGYTF.

The V and J genes are TRBV18 and TRBJ2-1, with D possibly called TRBD1 or TRBD2 (6 bases each). The length of the CDR3 is 17 residues. Trimming left V 1 base short and J 7 bases short, with 20 bases between. Germline V CDR1 and CDR2: KGHSH, LQKENI. The CDR3 coding sequence is TGTGCCAGCTCACCACGTCCAATCACGGGGGCCCGGAATGAGCAGTTCTTC. Translation gives CASSPRPITGARNEQFF.

J is TRBJ2-3 and V is TRBV9; tentatively, D is TRBD1 or TRBD2 (5 bases each). From germline, CDR1 is SGDLS and CDR2 YYNGEE. V was clipped by 2 bases and J by 4 bases, with 11 bases between them. This CDR3 is 14 amino acids long. CDR3 sequence (DNA): TGTGCCAGCAGCGTGGGGACGGTGCCAGATACGCAGTATTTT. Amino acid sequence: CASSVGTVPDTQYF. The entire variable domain, with the rest obtained from reference TRBV9 and TRBJ2-3, is as follows: DSGVTQTPKHLITATGQRVTLRCSPRSGDLSVYWYQQSLDQGLQFLIQYYNGEERAKGNILERFSAQQFPDLHSELNLSSLELGDSALYFCASSVGTVPDTQYFGPGTRLTVL.

The chain carries TRBV29-1 and TRBJ2-1; D is undetermined. The CDR3 is made up of 10 amino acids. The germline V gene encodes CDR1 SQVTM and CDR2 ANQGSEA. Trimming left V 3 bases short and J 8 bases short, with 5 bases between. CDR3 sequence (DNA): TGCAGCGTTGACGGGCATGAGCAGTTCTTC. Translating gives CSVDGHEQFF.

The sample holds many counts of this clonotype. The chain carries TRBV7-2 and TRBJ2-3; D tentatively fits TRBD1 or TRBD2 (6 bases each). V lost 4 bases and J lost 9, with 17 bases in between. This CDR3 has 14 amino acids. CDR1 is SGHTA, CDR2 FQGNSA, per germline. The CDR3 nucleotides read TGTGCCAGCAGCTCCCCTGAGGGGGGCCGGACGCAGTATTTT. This codes for CASSSPEGGRTQYF.

The genes are TRBV6-6 and TRBJ2-5, with 7 bases matching TRBD2. The CDR3 is made up of 14 amino acids. After removal of 2 bases from V and 2 bases from J, the junction contained 2 bases not matched to a gene. Germline CDR1 MNHNY, CDR2 SVGAGI (reference sequence). For the CDR3, the DNA is TGTGCCAGCAGTTACCAGCGGGAACAAGAGACCCAGTACTTC. Protein sequence: CASSYQREQETQYF.